A selection of T cell receptor beta chains follows, all from one sample in a study of technical replicates of blood from a handful of donors. Libraries were prepared by immunoSEQ multiplex PCR; TCRdb keeps only in-frame clonotypes and omits some of them. The sample shows tens of thousands of clones, 90% to 95% of them seen only once. Source material: PBMCs. These receptors originate from a human donor in good health. Some clones in this sample may be carry-over from other donors' samples. Each CDR3 is given with its conserved first and last residue. A D gene is named only where the DNA matches it firmly. A clone size is listed for some rows: how often the clone was seen (once, few, many), or a class if it is expanded.

-	-	TRBV4-2	TRBJ2-2	TGTGCCAGCAGCCACGGAATACTCAGCGGGGGGGAGCTGTTTTTT	CASSHGILSGGELFF
-	-	TRBV4-3	TRBJ2-1	TGCGCCAGCAGCCAAGACAGGTCGGTCTACAATGAGCAGTTCTTC	CASSQDRSVYNEQFF
-	-	TRBV5-4	TRBJ2-7	TGTGCCAGCAGCTTTGGGGCTACGCAGCAGTACTTC	CASSFGATQQYF
-	-	TRBV7-2	TRBJ2-7	TGTGCCAGCAGCTTAAGCACAGGTCCTTCCTACGAGCAGTACTTC	CASSLSTGPSYEQYF
-	once	TRBV14	TRBJ2-3	TGTGCCAGCAGCCAAGGGGCCCTAAGCACAGATACGCAGTATTTT	CASSQGALSTDTQYF
-	once	TRBV4-2	TRBJ2-1	TGTGCCAGCAGCCAAGGGTGGGGCGATGAGCAGTTCTTC	CASSQGWGDEQFF
TRBD1	-	TRBV7-2	TRBJ2-7	TGTGCCAGCAGCGCGACAGGGGTTAGCTCCTACGAGCAGTACTTC	CASSATGVSSYEQYF
-	-	TRBV18	TRBJ1-6	TGTGCCAGCTCACCCGCGGGAGGCCGTAATTCACCCCTCCACTTT	CASSPAGGRNSPLHF
-	-	TRBV5-6	TRBJ1-2	TGTGCCAGCGGACAGAGAGCGTTTGACTACACCTTC	CASGQRAFDYTF
TRBD2	-	TRBV14	TRBJ2-3	TGTGCCAGCAGCCGACTAGGAAGTAGCGGGAGCTCCTCAGATACGCAGTATTTT	CASSRLGSSGSSSDTQYF
-	-	TRBV30	TRBJ1-1	TGTGCCCGGAAGAGGATGGACACTGAAGCTTTCTTT	CARKRMDTEAFF
-	-	TRBV5-1	TRBJ2-1	TGCGCCAGCAGCTTGGGGCTAGCGCTCGATGAGCAGTTCTTC	CASSLGLALDEQFF
-	once	TRBV4-1	TRBJ2-5	TGCGCCAGCAGCCAAGAAGCCGGTCGGGAGACCCAGTACTTC	CASSQEAGRETQYF
TRBD1	-	TRBV4-1	TRBJ1-1	TGCGCCAGCAGGGGGACAGGGGGTGGAAAGTGGGTTGAAGCTTTCTTT	CASRGTGGGKWVEAFF
-	-	TRBV6-1	TRBJ1-1	TGTGCCAGCAGTGAATGGGAGGGGTACACTGAAGCTTTCTTT	CASSEWEGYTEAFF
TRBD1	-	TRBV10-1	TRBJ2-7	TGCGCCAGCATTGGGACAGGGGGCAATCAGCAGTACTTC	CASIGTGGNQQYF
TRBD2	-	TRBV7-2	TRBJ2-1	TGTGCCAGCAGCGCCCGACGGCCCGGACTAGCGGGAACAGGAGATGAGCAGTTCTTC	CASSARRPGLAGTGDEQFF
-	-	TRBV19	TRBJ2-5	TGTGCCAGTAGTATAGTGGCTAGCCAGTACCAAGAGACCCAGTACTTC	CASSIVASQYQETQYF
TRBD2	-	TRBV27	TRBJ2-7	TGTGCCAGCAGTCCAACCTCGTTGGGACTAGCGGGGGGGTACGAGCAGTACTTC	CASSPTSLGLAGGYEQYF
-	-	TRBV19	TRBJ1-1	TGTGCCAGTAGTATCACAGGGAAGAACACTGAAGCTTTCTTT	CASSITGKNTEAFF
TRBD1	-	TRBV27	TRBJ1-5	TGTGCCAGCAGTTTTAGGGGGCATAGCAATCAGCCCCAGCATTTT	CASSFRGHSNQPQHF
-	-	TRBV9	TRBJ2-7	TGTGCCAGCAGCCCCGGACTCACGGGGGAGCAGTACTTC	CASSPGLTGEQYF
-	-	TRBV29-1	TRBJ2-7	TGCAGCGTCACGACACCTCCCCTCGAGCAGTACTTC	CSVTTPPLEQYF
-	-	TRBV7-9	TRBJ2-2	TGTGCCAGCAGCTCCCCTCCCTATCCGGAGGCCGGGGAGCTGTTTTTT	CASSSPPYPEAGELFF
TRBD1	-	TRBV7-9	TRBJ2-1	TGTGCCAGCACCACTAACCAGGGGGTATACTCCCACAATGAGCAGTTCTTC	CASTTNQGVYSHNEQFF
-	-	TRBV29-1	TRBJ1-1	TGCAGCGTTGTGGGCTCGATGAACACTGAAGCTTTCTTT	CSVVGSMNTEAFF
-	-	TRBV6-5	TRBJ2-1	TGTGCCAGCAGTTACTCGGTAGGGGTTTGGGATGAGCAGTTCTTC	CASSYSVGVWDEQFF
TRBD2	-	TRBV11-3	TRBJ2-6	TGTGCCAGCAGCCCAAGGGAGGGATCTGGGGCCAACGTCCTGACTTTC	CASSPREGSGANVLTF